This passage covers 4 T cell receptor beta chains from one sample sequenced in a study of CD8+ T cells in alopecia areata. After isolation, RNA underwent reverse transcription to generate cDNA as the sequencing template. The table came from immunoSEQ multiplex PCR; TCRdb's copy has only in-frame clones and leaves some out. The sample contains around 150,000 clones, 50% to 60% of which appear only once. The sequencing sample was made of CD4+ T cells sorted from blood. The receptor source for this set is a human donor in good health.

The chain combines TRBV5-1 with TRBJ2-1; possible D gene TRBD1, 5 bases. This CDR3 comprises 16 residues. The V gene's germline CDR1 is SGHRS and CDR2 YFSETQ. Between the trimmed V and J ends, which lost 2 bases and 0 bases, there was a span of 12 bases. The CDR3 nucleotides read TGCGCCAGCAGCTTCGGTCAGGGAAGCTCCTACAATGAGCAGTTCTTC. Residues: CASSFGQGSSYNEQFF. Filled out from reference TRBV5-1 and TRBJ2-1, the complete variable domain reads KAGVTQTPRYLIKTRGQQVTLSCSPISGHRSVSWYQQTPGQGLQFLFEYFSETQRNKGNFPGRFSGRQFSNSRSEMNVSTLELGDSALYLCASSFGQGSSYNEQFFGPGTRLTVL.

This rearrangement joins TRBV20-1 to TRBJ1-1, with no clear D. The CDR3 has 11 amino acids. V lost 5 bases, J lost 8 bases, and 12 bases lay in between. Germline CDR1 and CDR2: DFQATT and SNEGSKA (reference sequence). In DNA, the CDR3 is TGCAGTGCTGTCATGGTGATCGAAGCTTTCTTT. Its translation: CSAVMVIEAFF.

This sequence joins TRBV29-1 and TRBJ2-1; D gene unclear. Germline V lookup: CDR1 SQVTM, CDR2 ANQGSEA. The V gene lost 8 bases and the J gene lost 1 base, with 15 bases spanning the gap. CDR3 length: 14 residues. The CDR3 protein is CSIAYIVSYNEQFF. For the CDR3, the DNA is TGCAGCATTGCGTACATAGTATCCTACAATGAGCAGTTCTTC.

This clone has a handful of counts. The chain links TRBV6-1 to TRBJ1-2; possibly TRBD1 for D (5 bases). V lost 4 bases and J 7 bases, leaving 16 bases between the germline ends. Germline V CDR1 and CDR2: MNHNS, SASEGT. The CDR3 extends over 14 amino acids. CDR3: CASSGNRGLGGYTF. CDR3 DNA sequence: TGTGCCAGCAGTGGTAACCGGGGCCTGGGTGGCTACACCTTC.